The next 8 T cell receptor beta chains were all read from a single sample in a study of blood T cells in healthy people across ages. PCR was performed a second time for roughly 6 to 12 cycles using a sample-barcoded 5' primer and a J-beta primer mix. From the 5' RACE reads, TCRdb called clonotypes with MiXCR, one entry per CDR3 protein. Of around 1,100,000 distinct CDR3 sequences detected, roughly two fifths appear once; the ten largest clones hold around 13%. Sequencing was performed on blood. All receptors derive from a man aged 18-30 years in good health.

The gene calls are TRBV7-2 and TRBJ1-2; no clear D. The CDR3 totals 14 residues. V was pared by 1 base and J by 4 bases, with 10 bases between. Germline lookup yields CDR1 SGHTA and CDR2 FQGNSA. Here the CDR3 reads CASSLEPPGYGYTF. The CDR3 nucleotides read TGTGCCAGCAGCTTAGAGCCTCCCGGCTATGGCTACACCTTC.

The CDR3 loop reads CASSFSIDRGGIQYF. As DNA, the CDR3 is TGTGCCAGCAGCTTTTCAATCGACAGGGGCGGCATTCAGTACTTC. The rearrangement uses TRBV7-2 and TRBJ2-7, with 8 bases fitting TRBD1. Judging by the DNA end, TRBJ2-4 fits better; the J call may be wrong. The CDR3 consists of 15 residues. Germline values: CDR1 SGHTA, CDR2 FQGNSA.

The rearrangement uses TRBV29-1 and TRBJ2-7; 7 nucleotides agree with TRBD1. V shed 7 bases and J 4 bases; nucleotides not matched to a gene: 7. The CDR3 length is 12 residues. Germline CDR1 SQVTM, CDR2 ANQGSEA. The CDR3 spells CSAGQDRYEQYF. CDR3 bases: TGCAGCGCAGGACAGGATCGATACGAGCAGTACTTC.

This clonotype was counted between two and nine times. The CDR3 region has the DNA TGCGCCAGCAGCTCGGGACAATTGGAGAGTGAAGCTTTCTTT. This sequence encodes CASSSGQLESEAFF. This sequence joins TRBV5-1 and TRBJ1-1; a possible D gene is TRBD1 (6 bases). CDR3 size: 14 residues. The V end was cut by 3 bases, the J end by 7 bases, with 16 bases between. Germline assignment: CDR1 SGHRS and CDR2 YFSETQ.

The rearrangement joins TRBV27 to TRBJ1-1; D is perhaps TRBD1 (5 bases). Germline lookup yields CDR1 MNHEY and CDR2 SMNVEV (reference sequence). This CDR3 spans 15 amino acids. Trimming cost V 7 bases and J 1 base, with 16 bases left between them. The CDR3 DNA reads as TGTGCCAGCACGTCGGGGCGAGTGGGGAACACTGAAGCTTTCTTT. It yields the protein CASTSGRVGNTEAFF.

A note on this clonotype: Germline and junction disagree at one end, which may indicate a read error. This rearrangement joins TRBV27 to TRBJ1-4, with D perhaps matching TRBD1 (6 bases). Germline lookup yields CDR1 MNHEY and CDR2 SMNVEV (reference sequence). The CDR3 is made up of 14 amino acids. In nucleotides, the CDR3 is TGTGCCAGCAGTCCTCAACAGGGCAATGAAAAACCGTTTTTT. Translation: CASSPQQGNEKPFF. Together with reference TRBV27 and TRBJ1-4, the CDR3 gives the full variable domain: EAQVTQNPRYLITVTGKKLTVTCSQNMNHEYMSWYRQDPGLGLRQIYYSMNVEVTDKGDVPEGYKVSRKEKRNFPLILESPSPNQTSLYFCASSPQQGNEKPFFGSGTQLSVL.

This clonotype has a handful of counts. CDR3 bases: TGCGCCAGCAGCCAAGAGGCCGAAGGGATTTTCTTT. The encoded protein is CASSQEAEGIFF. The V call is TRBV4-3, the J call TRBJ1-1; D is undetermined. Germline assignment: CDR1 LGHNA and CDR2 YSLEER. V was pared by 0 bases and J by 13 bases, with 12 bases between. This CDR3 is 12 amino acids long.

There are a few counts of this clonotype. The chain has TRBV13 and TRBJ1-6; tentatively, D is TRBD1 (6 bases). The length of the CDR3 is 14 residues. Between the trimmed V and J ends, which lost 6 bases and 8 bases, there was a span of 14 bases. Germline V gene sequence: CDR1 PRHDT, CDR2 FYEKMQ (reference sequence). The CDR3 DNA follows: TGTGCCAGCAGTCCCCAGGGGATACATTCACCCCTCCACTTT. Its protein is CASSPQGIHSPLHF.